These 7 T cell receptor beta chains came from one sample sequenced in a study of blood T cell repertoires in COVID-19. Assay: immunoSEQ multiplex PCR; the TCRdb copy retains only in-frame clones and omits some. The sample lists 250,000 or so clones, around nine tenths occurring once. What was sequenced was peripheral blood. The source of these receptors is a man aged 35-49 years with active or convalescent COVID-19.

This clone was found once. The chain carries TRBV6-5 and TRBJ2-7, with 10 bases identical to TRBD1. The V gene end was trimmed by 5 bases and the J gene end by 4 bases; junction bases not matched to a gene: 5. Germline values: CDR1 MNHEY, CDR2 SVGAGI. The CDR3 has 14 residues. Written as DNA, the CDR3 is TGTGCCAGCAGTCTTCGGGACAGGGGATACGAGCAGTACTTC. The encoded protein is CASSLRDRGYEQYF.

V is TRBV5-1 and J is TRBJ1-4, with 8 nucleotides matching TRBD1. With V trimmed by 1 base and J by 7 bases, 6 bases remained unmatched. CDR1 and CDR2 from the germline V gene are SGHRS and YFSETQ. The CDR3 runs to 15 residues. CDR3 DNA: TGCGCCAGCAGCTTGAACGACAGGGGAGGTGAAAAACTGTTTTTT. Translation gives CASSLNDRGGEKLFF.

The rearrangement uses TRBV2 and TRBJ2-2, with 8 nucleotides matching TRBD2. Germline lookup yields CDR1 SNHLY and CDR2 FYNNEI. V lost 2 bases and J lost 1; bases outside the gene matches: 9. This CDR3 comprises 18 residues. CDR3 nucleotide sequence: TGTGCCAGCAGTGAACGACTGGGACTAGAGGTGAACACCGGGGAGCTGTTTTTT. The encoded protein is CASSERLGLEVNTGELFF.

The chain links TRBV5-1 to TRBJ2-7; 15 bases match TRBD2. The germline CDR1 and CDR2 sequences are SGHRS and YFSETQ. Trimming at V came to 4 bases and at J to 6 bases, leaving 11 bases not matched to a gene. The CDR3 is made up of 17 amino acids. CDR3 DNA sequence: TGCGCCAGCAGCCCCGGGACTAGCGGGGGGTTGTGGGGCGAGCAGTACTTC. Amino acids: CASSPGTSGGLWGEQYF.

V gene TRBV5-1 combines with J gene TRBJ2-3; 8 positions match TRBD1. The CDR3 sequence is 16 residues long. Germline CDR1 and CDR2: SGHRS and YFSETQ. V shed 4 bases and J 1 base; nucleotides not matched to a gene: 8. Here the CDR3 reads CASSRGTGDGTDTQYF. CDR3 coding DNA: TGCGCCAGCAGCAGAGGGACAGGTGACGGCACAGATACGCAGTATTTT.

The chain employs TRBV9 and TRBJ1-1; TRBD1 matches 10 bases. The CDR3 has 16 residues. Germline-derived CDR1 and CDR2 are SGDLS and YYNGEE. With V trimmed by 2 bases and J by 0 bases, 4 bases remained unmatched. The DNA for the CDR3 is TGTGCCAGCAGCGTGACAGGGGGCGGCCTGAACACTGAAGCTTTCTTT. This encodes CASSVTGGGLNTEAFF.

Of note for this clone: A read error may be the cause here, since a much bigger clone is one base away. The chain joins TRBV2 to TRBJ2-5; 7 bases map to TRBD1. The length of the CDR3 is 13 residues. The V and J ends lost 6 bases and 1 base, in that order; junction bases with no gene match: 2. The V gene's germline CDR1 is SNHLY and CDR2 FYNNEI. CDR3 sequence (DNA): TGTGCCAGCAGGGGGACAGCCCAAGAGACCCAGTACTTC. It is translated as CASRGTAQETQYF.